This TCR beta chain was documented in a study of CD8 T cells in ankylosing spondylitis (dated by TCRdb to 2016 to 2017). Broadly, across the study: T cell receptor beta repertoires were profiled in healthy donors and ankylosing spondylitis patients so that disease-linked TCR variants could be found. The full study cohort was made up of roughly 25 ankylosing spondylitis patients and 108 healthy donors. Samples of peripheral blood were taken, and for ankylosing spondylitis patients, synovial fluid was collected as well.

Measured from the cysteine to the phenylalanine, the CDR3 is 16 residues long. Solely the CDR3 DNA is kept, with 48 bases framed from the first base. The CDR1 and CDR2 encoded by the germline V gene are SGDLS and YYNGEE. V has 7 bases trimmed and J has 5 bases trimmed; junction bases matching no gene number 15. Study-level results and caveats: A CD8+ phenotype was shown by the disease-linked clones, which were found at relatively low frequencies in peripheral blood. Blood from ankylosing spondylitis patients appeared to be characterized by a TCR beta motif composed of several highly homologous amino acid variants. Some TCR beta motif variants had previously been reported in synovial fluid and blood of reactive arthritis patients, which suggested common disease-initiation mechanisms. The disease-linked clones were reported to be significantly enriched in matched synovial fluid samples from ankylosing spondylitis patients.

The table lists this clonotype with many counts. Which antigen it targets is not known. One base away there is no much larger clone; base qualities are not given. Sequencing instrument: Illumina HiSeq 2500. Quantitative 5'-RACE with molecular barcodes was the method used to prepare the TCR beta libraries. In the paper's pipeline: A new computational method based on a probabilistic model of VDJ rearrangement was used to identify disease-linked TCR variants. The public reads were run again by TCRdb, first through fastp at Q25 and then through MiXCR, and only productive beta chains were kept. Under each unique CDR3 protein, matching rows form one entry showing the most common genes and DNA. These V and J calls derive from TCRdb rather than the authors' analysis. The sample table contains roughly 13,000 distinct CDR3 sequences; only one count was recorded for over 2.5% of them. The top ten clones comprise approximately 10% of the sample.

Source material: blood, either unsorted or a sorted T cell fraction (not recorded which). The V gene is TRBV9 and the J gene is TRBJ2-5, with 9 central nucleotides matching TRBD2. The receptor's source is a male donor with ankylosing spondylitis or in good health (not recorded which). The bases read TGTGCCAGCGCAAAGGGGGAGCGGGAGGCCCAGGAGACCCAGTACTTC. The translation is CASAKGEREAQETQYF. The CDR3, completed at both ends by the reference TRBV9 and TRBJ2-5 genes, gives the full variable domain DSGVTQTPKHLITATGQRVTLRCSPRSGDLSVYWYQQSLDQGLQFLIQYYNGEERAKGNILERFSAQQFPDLHSELNLSSLELGDSALYFCASAKGEREAQETQYFGPGTRLLVL.